These 21 T cell receptor beta chains were all obtained from the same sample, sequenced in a study of blood T cell repertoires in COVID-19. Clones were read by immunoSEQ multiplex PCR, and TCRdb kept only the in-frame ones, dropping some. Of almost 250,000 clones listed, roughly 89% are singletons. The sequencing sample was made of PBMCs or T cells enriched from blood (not recorded which). The receptors come from a woman in her 30s who had recovered from COVID-19.

The chain carries TRBV7-2 and TRBJ2-3; 7 nucleotides line up with TRBD2. This CDR3 is 17 amino acids long. Germline CDR1 SGHTA, CDR2 FQGNSA. Losses at the gene ends were 5 bases for V and 0 bases for J; bases not matched to a gene: 11. CDR3 residues: CASSRPGLSGSTDTQYF. DNA of the CDR3: TGTGCCAGCAGCCGTCCGGGACTAAGCGGGAGCACAGATACGCAGTATTTT. Full variable domain (outside the CDR3, taken from reference TRBV7-2 and TRBJ2-3): GAGVSQSPSNKVTEKGKDVELRCDPISGHTALYWYRQSLGQGLEFLIYFQGNSAPDKSGLPSDRFSAERTGGSVSTLTIQRTQQEDSAVYLCASSRPGLSGSTDTQYFGPGTRLTVL.

The J gene is TRBJ2-1, the V gene TRBV7-3, with TRBD2 matching over 11 bases. The germline gives CDR1 SGHTA, CDR2 FQGTGA. The trim removed 0 bases at V and 9 bases at J, leaving 1 base unmatched. This CDR3 comprises 14 residues. CDR3 sequence (DNA): TGTGCCAGCAGCTTAACGGGGACTAGCGGTGAGCAGTTCTTC. It yields the protein CASSLTGTSGEQFF.

The chain couples TRBV30 to TRBJ2-5; 8 bases map to TRBD1. The CDR3 runs to 12 residues. Germline values: CDR1 GTSNPN, CDR2 SVGIG (reference sequence). V trimming: 3 bases; J trimming: 5 bases; junction bases outside the gene matches: 2. This CDR3 is CAWSGQGETQYF. CDR3 in DNA: TGTGCCTGGAGCGGACAGGGCGAGACCCAGTACTTC.

This chain uses TRBV6-2 or TRBV6-3 with TRBJ1-3, with D uncertain. This CDR3 has 15 residues. Deletions cut 0 bases from V and 0 bases from J, with 6 bases between. Germline V gives CDR1 MNHEY, CDR2 SVGEGT. The CDR3 region has the DNA TGTGCCAGCAGTTACTCGGGCCTCTCTGGAAACACCATATATTTT. Protein sequence: CASSYSGLSGNTIYF.

The J gene is TRBJ2-7, the V gene TRBV27; a weak D match, TRBD1 (5 bases). This CDR3 is 15 amino acids long. CDR1 and CDR2 from the germline V gene are MNHEY and SMNVEV (reference sequence). Trimming cost V 2 bases and J 5 bases, with 16 bases left between them. This CDR3 is CASSLQSRDINEQYF. In DNA, the CDR3 is TGTGCCAGCAGTTTACAGTCCAGGGATATTAACGAGCAGTACTTC.

This chain joins TRBV6-4 and TRBJ1-1; D is ambiguous. Germline lookup yields CDR1 MRHNA and CDR2 SNTAGT. There are 15 residues in the CDR3. V was trimmed by 0 bases and J by 5 bases, leaving 13 bases between them. CDR3 coding DNA: TGTGCCAGCAGTGACTCAAATAGAGGCACGACTGAAGCTTTCTTT. Translation: CASSDSNRGTTEAFF.

This chain links TRBV5-5 with TRBJ1-2; D possibly corresponds to TRBD1 (5 bases). The CDR3 length is 13 residues. V was cut by 0 bases and J by 2 bases, with 5 bases left in between. CDR1 is SGHKS, CDR2 YYEKEE, per germline (reference sequence). The CDR3 nucleotides read TGTGCCAGCAGCTTGGCAGGGAACTATGGCTACACCTTC. It encodes CASSLAGNYGYTF.

This clone was seen just once. The V and J genes are TRBV9 and TRBJ1-2, with D unclear. Germline CDR1 is SGDLS and CDR2 is YYNGEE. V was clipped by 0 bases and J by 2 bases, with 23 bases between them. The CDR3 has 19 residues. This chain's CDR3 is CASSVGRNVGRDPNYGYTF. The CDR3, as DNA: TGTGCCAGCAGCGTAGGTAGAAACGTCGGGAGGGATCCCAACTATGGCTACACCTTC.

The CDR3 bases are TGTGCCAGCAGTTCCGGGACTAGCACAGATACGCAGTATTTT. Translated, it gives CASSSGTSTDTQYF. The chain uses TRBV28 and TRBJ2-3, with a tentative D call TRBD2 (6 bases). Germline-derived CDR1 and CDR2 are MDHEN and SYDVKM. V lost 4 bases and J 0 bases, leaving 8 bases between the germline ends. The CDR3 consists of 14 residues.

The V call is TRBV30, the J call TRBJ2-7; no clear D. V was pared by 2 bases and J by 6 bases, with 11 bases between. CDR3 size: 12 residues. Germline CDR1 reads GTSNPN; CDR2 reads SVGIG (reference sequence). The CDR3 loop reads CAWSLLTGEQYF. The CDR3 DNA reads as TGTGCCTGGAGTCTTCTGACGGGCGAGCAGTACTTC. Looking up the rest from reference TRBV30 and TRBJ2-7 gives the full variable domain: SQTIHQWPATLVQPVGSPLSLECTVEGTSNPNLYWYRQAAGRGLQLLFYSVGIGQISSEVPQNLSASRPQDRQFILSSKKLLLSDSGFYLCAWSLLTGEQYFGPGTRLTVT.

This clone was recorded once. The rearrangement uses TRBV4-3 and TRBJ2-5, with TRBD2 matching over 8 bases. The CDR3 length is 16 residues. Germline V gives CDR1 LGHNA, CDR2 YSLEER. The J segment lost 7 bases and the V segment lost 0 bases, leaving 10 bases of the junction unmatched. In DNA form, the CDR3 reads TGCGCCAGCAGCCAAGATGGAAGCGGGAGAGAGGGGACCCAGTACTTC. This translates into CASSQDGSGREGTQYF.

The V call is TRBV30, the J call TRBJ1-1, with D perhaps matching TRBD1 (5 bases). This CDR3 contains 13 residues. The V gene lost 2 bases and the J gene lost 5 bases, with 12 bases spanning the gap. Germline-derived CDR1 and CDR2 are GTSNPN and SVGIG (reference sequence). CDR3 nucleotide sequence: TGTGCCTGGAGTTGGCGGGGGGGAACTGAAGCTTTCTTT. It codes for CAWSWRGGTEAFF.

V is TRBV5-4 and J is TRBJ1-4; 8 nucleotides align to TRBD1. The CDR3 totals 16 residues. Per germline, CDR1 SGHNT and CDR2 YYREEE (reference sequence). V gave up 3 bases and J gave up 7 bases; unmatched junction bases: 11. In nucleotides, the CDR3 is TGTGCCAGCAGCTCCCGAGACAGGGGAGAGGGTGAAAAACTGTTTTTT. It specifies CASSSRDRGEGEKLFF.

The chain recombines TRBV28 with TRBJ2-1, with 9 nucleotides matching TRBD2. After removal of 5 bases from V and 0 bases from J, the junction contained 5 bases not matched to a gene. The CDR3 length is 16 residues. Germline-derived CDR1 and CDR2 are MDHEN and SYDVKM. CDR3 sequence (DNA): TGTGCCAGCAGTCCGACTAGCGGCGACTCCTACAATGAGCAGTTCTTC. As protein: CASSPTSGDSYNEQFF.

This clone was picked up one time. This same CDR3 is encoded by further DNA sequences in the sample. The gene calls are TRBV9 and TRBJ2-3; no clear D. Between the trimmed V and J ends, which lost 0 bases and 3 bases, there was a span of 5 bases. Germline loops: CDR1 SGDLS, CDR2 YYNGEE. The CDR3 covers 13 residues. The DNA of the CDR3 is TGTGCCAGCAGCGTAGGAGGTACAGATACGCAGTATTTT. The encoded protein is CASSVGGTDTQYF.

The V gene is TRBV29-1, the J gene TRBJ2-7; TRBD1 matches 9 bases. CDR3 length: 13 amino acids. Trimming removed 2 bases from V and 4 bases from J; junction bases left unmatched: 3. Germline V gene sequence: CDR1 SQVTM, CDR2 ANQGSEA. CDR3 bases: TGCAGCGTTGAAACAGGGGGCTCTTACGAGCAGTACTTC. This sequence encodes CSVETGGSYEQYF.

The V call is TRBV6-2 or TRBV6-3, the J call TRBJ2-3, with 10 bases identical to TRBD2. Trimming took 2 bases from V and 1 from J; bases not matched to a gene: 3. Per the germline V gene, CDR1 is MNHEY and CDR2 is SVGEGT. The CDR3 loop spans 16 amino acids. Here the CDR3 DNA reads TGTGCCAGCAGTTACGGGGGGACTAGCGGCACAGATACGCAGTATTTT. Amino acids: CASSYGGTSGTDTQYF.

The chain employs TRBV7-3 and TRBJ2-6; 9 bases align to TRBD1. The CDR3 consists of 16 residues. Germline CDR1 and CDR2: SGHTA and FQGTGA. The V segment lost 4 bases and the J segment 3 bases; nucleotides outside the gene matches: 4. The CDR3 sequence is CASSSRTGDGANVLTF. The CDR3 coding sequence is TGTGCCAGCAGCTCCCGGACAGGGGATGGGGCCAACGTCCTGACTTTC.

V gene TRBV19 combines with J gene TRBJ1-4, with 9 bases lining up with TRBD1. V was clipped by 5 bases and J by 8 bases; unmatched bases: 15. The CDR3 is 17 residues long. Germline CDR1 and CDR2: LNHDA and SQIVND (reference sequence). The CDR3 protein is CASSSKGTGNFSEKLFF. The CDR3 DNA reads TGTGCCAGTAGTTCCAAAGGGACAGGGAACTTTTCGGAAAAACTGTTTTTT.

The chain links TRBV19 to TRBJ1-1; D perhaps matches TRBD1 (6 bases). The V end lost 3 bases, the J end lost 4 bases, and 9 bases lay between the germline ends. CDR3 size: 13 residues. Germline V gene data show CDR1 as LNHDA and CDR2 as SQIVND (reference sequence). CDR3 coding DNA: TGTGCCAGTAGTATTCGACAGGCCACTGAAGCTTTCTTT. Translating gives CASSIRQATEAFF.

The rearrangement uses TRBV24-1 and TRBJ1-1, with D possibly matching TRBD1 (6 bases). The CDR3 covers 13 residues. Germline CDR1 and CDR2: KGHDR and SFDVKD. Trimming cost V 5 bases and J 5 bases, with 11 bases left between them. CDR3 protein: CATSVAGDTEAFF. DNA of the CDR3: TGTGCCACCAGTGTGGCAGGGGATACTGAAGCTTTCTTT.